This T cell receptor (beta chain) was recorded in a study of blood T cell repertoires in COVID-19. Overall study: Sample material is recorded as cDNA or gDNA derived from T cells, B-cell-depleted T cells, or PBMCs.

The sample holds one count of this clone. Authors' data handling: By means of reference gene primer amplification, nucleated cell counts were estimated. Measured with immunoSEQ multiplex PCR; TCRdb has only the in-frame clones, and not every one. The V and J calls and clone size come from that table; D and trimming were worked out from the DNA. The data hold roughly 100,000 clones, with about 88% observed a single time. Deletions cut 1 base from V and 0 bases from J, with 13 bases between. Per the germline V gene, CDR1 is SGHNT and CDR2 is YYREEE (reference sequence). The CDR3 totals 16 residues. This sequence originates from a man aged 50 to 59 with active or convalescent COVID-19. Sequencing was performed on peripheral blood. The chain has TRBV5-4 and TRBJ2-5; weak D call: TRBD1 (5 bases). In DNA, the CDR3 is TGTGCCAGCAGCTTGAAAGGTCCAGGGTACCAAGAGACCCAGTACTTC. This gives the protein CASSLKGPGYQETQYF.